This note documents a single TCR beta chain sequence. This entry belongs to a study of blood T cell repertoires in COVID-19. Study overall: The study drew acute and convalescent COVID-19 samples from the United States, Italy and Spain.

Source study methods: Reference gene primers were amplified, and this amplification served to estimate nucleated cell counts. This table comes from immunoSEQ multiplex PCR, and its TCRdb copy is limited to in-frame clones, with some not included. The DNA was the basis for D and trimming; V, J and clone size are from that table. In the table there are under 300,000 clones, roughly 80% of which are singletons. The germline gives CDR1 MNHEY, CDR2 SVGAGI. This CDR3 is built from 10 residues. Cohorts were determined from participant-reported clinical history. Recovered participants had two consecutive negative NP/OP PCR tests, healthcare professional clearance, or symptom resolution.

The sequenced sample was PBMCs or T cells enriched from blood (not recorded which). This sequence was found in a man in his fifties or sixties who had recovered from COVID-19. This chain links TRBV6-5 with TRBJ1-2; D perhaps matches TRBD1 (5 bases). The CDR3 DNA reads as TGTCTCACAGGAGACTATGGCTACACCTTC. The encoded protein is CLTGDYGYTF.